This TCR beta chain was obtained from a study of blood T cell repertoires in COVID-19. As for the study in general: Samples of COVID-19 (acute and convalescent) were obtained from the United States, Italy and Spain. T cells, B-cell-depleted T cells, or PBMCs supplied cDNA or gDNA.

In the original workflow: Quantification of nucleated cells was approximated via reference gene primer amplification. Clones were sequenced by immunoSEQ multiplex PCR, and TCRdb holds only the in-frame ones, with some missing. V and J calls and clone size follow that table, whereas D and trimming were derived from the DNA. The profile covers about 140,000 clones, with around 82% appearing a single time and more than 3.5% taken by the ten largest. The source is a woman in her sixties with acute or convalescent COVID-19. Input material: peripheral blood.

CDR3 loop: CASSTKQGAAGYTF. In nucleotides, the CDR3 is TGTGCCAGTAGTACGAAACAGGGGGCGGCAGGCTACACCTTC. The chain uses TRBV19 and TRBJ1-2, with 9 bases aligning to TRBD1. CDR1 is LNHDA, CDR2 SQIVND, per germline (reference sequence). CDR3 size: 14 residues. Unmatched junction bases numbered 8, after V lost 4 bases and J lost 8 bases.